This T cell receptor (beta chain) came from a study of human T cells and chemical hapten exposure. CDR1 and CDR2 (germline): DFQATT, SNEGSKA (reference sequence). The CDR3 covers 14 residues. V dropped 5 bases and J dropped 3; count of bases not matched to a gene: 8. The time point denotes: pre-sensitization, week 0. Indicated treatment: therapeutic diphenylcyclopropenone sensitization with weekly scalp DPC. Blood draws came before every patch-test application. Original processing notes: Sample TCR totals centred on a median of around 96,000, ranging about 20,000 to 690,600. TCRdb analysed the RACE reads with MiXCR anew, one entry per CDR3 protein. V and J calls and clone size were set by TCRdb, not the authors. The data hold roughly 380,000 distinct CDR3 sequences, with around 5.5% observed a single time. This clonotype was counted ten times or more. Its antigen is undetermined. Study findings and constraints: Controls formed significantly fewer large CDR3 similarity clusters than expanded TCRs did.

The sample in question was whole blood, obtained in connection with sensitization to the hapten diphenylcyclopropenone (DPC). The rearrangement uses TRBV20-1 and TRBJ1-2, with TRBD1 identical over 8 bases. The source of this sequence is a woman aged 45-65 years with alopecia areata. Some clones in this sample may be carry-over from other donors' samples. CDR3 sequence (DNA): TGCAGTGCTGCCCGGACAGGGATCGACTATGGCTACACCTTC. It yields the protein CSAARTGIDYGYTF.